Listed here are 5 T cell receptor beta chains from one sample, sequenced in a study of blood T cells in healthy people across ages (dated by TCRdb to the mid-2010s). The library was prepared using 5' RACE. TCRdb records Illumina HiSeq 2500 as the sequencer. A second PCR of roughly 6 to 12 cycles was run with a J-beta primer mix and a sample-barcoded 5' primer. The public reads were reprocessed in TCRdb via fastp at Q25 and MiXCR, keeping in-frame beta chains. When rows share a CDR3 protein, they turn into one entry using the most common DNA and genes. In all, the sample holds some 890,000 distinct CDR3 sequences, and about 28% of those were seen once. The leading ten clones occupy 10% of the sample. This same sample was also part of a study on T cells of mothers and their children.

The sample was blood. The receptor source for this set is a woman in her forties in good health.

The V and J genes are TRBV6-4 and TRBJ2-3, with a weak D call TRBD2 (6 bases). Trimming took 6 bases from V and 4 from J, leaving 14 bases between them. This CDR3 is 14 amino acids long. CDR1 is MRHNA and CDR2 is SNTAGT in the germline V gene. CDR3 bases: TGTGCCAGCAGGGTTTCCCGGGGGTCAGATACGCAGTATTTT. Protein sequence: CASRVSRGSDTQYF.

This clonotype was seen at least ten times. The chain links TRBV7-2 to TRBJ2-7; D assignment may be TRBD1 or TRBD2 (5 bases each). Per the germline V gene, CDR1 is SGHTA and CDR2 is FQGNSA. Trimming shortened V by 5 bases and J by 2 bases, and 16 bases separated the two germline ends. The CDR3 runs 15 residues. CDR3 protein: CASSITGTTAYEQYF. CDR3 bases: TGTGCCAGCAGCATAACCGGGACGACAGCCTACGAGCAGTACTTC.

V usage is TRBV20-1 and J usage is TRBJ1-2, with D tentatively TRBD1 (5 bases). Trimming removed 3 bases from V and 7 bases from J, with 15 bases in between. Germline-derived CDR1 and CDR2 are DFQATT and SNEGSKA (reference sequence). This CDR3 contains 13 residues. Here the CDR3 DNA reads TGCAGTGCTAGTCTCGGGCAGGGCTCTGGCTACACCTTC. It codes for CSASLGQGSGYTF.

The chain couples TRBV20-1 to TRBJ2-1, with D possibly being TRBD1 or TRBD2 (6 bases each). Deletions cut 0 bases from V and 7 bases from J, with 16 bases between. The CDR3 runs to 15 residues. The germline gives CDR1 DFQATT, CDR2 SNEGSKA (reference sequence). The chain's CDR3 is CSAREGGQSLNEQFF. CDR3 in DNA: TGCAGTGCTAGAGAAGGGGGGCAAAGCTTGAATGAGCAGTTCTTC.

This clonotype was recorded many times. The chain combines TRBV18 with TRBJ1-2; tentative D call: TRBD1 (5 bases). The CDR3 length is 13 residues. Germline-derived CDR1 and CDR2 are KGHSH and LQKENI. Trimming stripped 6 bases from V and 4 bases from J, with 12 bases between. The CDR3: CASSLGPLYGYTF. CDR3 nucleotide sequence: TGTGCCAGCTCCCTGGGACCGCTCTATGGCTACACCTTC. Based on the CDR3 plus reference TRBV18 and TRBJ1-2, the full variable domain is NAGVMQNPRHLVRRRGQEARLRCSPMKGHSHVYWYRQLPEEGLKFMVYLQKENIIDESGMPKERFSAEFPKEGPSILRIQQVVRGDSAAYFCASSLGPLYGYTFGSGTRLTVV.